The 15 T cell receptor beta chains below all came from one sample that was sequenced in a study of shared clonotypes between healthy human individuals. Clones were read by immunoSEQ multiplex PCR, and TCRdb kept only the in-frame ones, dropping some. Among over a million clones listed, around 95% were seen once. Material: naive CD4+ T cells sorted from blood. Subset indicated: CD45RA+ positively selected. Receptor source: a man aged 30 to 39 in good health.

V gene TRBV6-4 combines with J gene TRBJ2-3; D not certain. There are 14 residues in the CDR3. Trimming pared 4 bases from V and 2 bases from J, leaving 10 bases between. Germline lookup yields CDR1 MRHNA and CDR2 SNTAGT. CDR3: CASSGFVLTDTQYF. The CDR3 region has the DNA TGTGCCAGCAGTGGATTCGTTCTCACAGATACGCAGTATTTT.

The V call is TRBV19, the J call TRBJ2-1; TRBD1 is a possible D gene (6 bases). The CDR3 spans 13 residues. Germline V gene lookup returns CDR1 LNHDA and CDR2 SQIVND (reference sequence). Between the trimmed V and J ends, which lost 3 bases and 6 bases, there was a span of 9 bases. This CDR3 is CASSIWGRNEQFF. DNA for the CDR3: TGTGCCAGTAGTATTTGGGGGCGCAATGAGCAGTTCTTC.

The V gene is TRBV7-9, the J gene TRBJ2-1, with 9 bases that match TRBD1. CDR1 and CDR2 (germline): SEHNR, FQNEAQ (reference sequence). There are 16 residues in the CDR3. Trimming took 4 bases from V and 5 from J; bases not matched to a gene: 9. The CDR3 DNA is TGTGCCAGCAGCTCTCGGTGGACAGGGGTCAACAATGAGCAGTTCTTC. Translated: CASSSRWTGVNNEQFF. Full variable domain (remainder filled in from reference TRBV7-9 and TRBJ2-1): DTGVSQNPRHKITKRGQNVTFRCDPISEHNRLYWYRQTLGQGPEFLTYFQNEAQLEKSRLLSDRFSAERPKGSFSTLEIQRTEQGDSAMYLCASSSRWTGVNNEQFFGPGTRLTVL.

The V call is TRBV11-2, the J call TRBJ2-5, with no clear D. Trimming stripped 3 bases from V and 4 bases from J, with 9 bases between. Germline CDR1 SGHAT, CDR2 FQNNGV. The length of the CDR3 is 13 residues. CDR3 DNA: TGTGCCAGCAGCTTTCAGTTGCGAGAGACCCAGTACTTC. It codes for CASSFQLRETQYF.

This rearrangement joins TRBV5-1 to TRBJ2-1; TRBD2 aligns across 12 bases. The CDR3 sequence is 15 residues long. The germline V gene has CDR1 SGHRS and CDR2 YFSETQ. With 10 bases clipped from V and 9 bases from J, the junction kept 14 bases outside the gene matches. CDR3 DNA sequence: TGCGCCTCACAACGTCTACTAGCGGGAGGAGGTGAGCAGTTCTTC. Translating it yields CASQRLLAGGGEQFF. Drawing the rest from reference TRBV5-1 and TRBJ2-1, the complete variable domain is KAGVTQTPRYLIKTRGQQVTLSCSPISGHRSVSWYQQTPGQGLQFLFEYFSETQRNKGNFPGRFSGRQFSNSRSEMNVSTLELGDSALYLCASQRLLAGGGEQFFGPGTRLTVL.

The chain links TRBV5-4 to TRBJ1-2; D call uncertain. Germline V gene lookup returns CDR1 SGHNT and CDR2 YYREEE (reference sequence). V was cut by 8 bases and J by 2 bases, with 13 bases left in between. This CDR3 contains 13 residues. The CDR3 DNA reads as TGTGCCAGTAATTACCAGCAAAACTATGGCTACACCTTC. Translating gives CASNYQQNYGYTF.

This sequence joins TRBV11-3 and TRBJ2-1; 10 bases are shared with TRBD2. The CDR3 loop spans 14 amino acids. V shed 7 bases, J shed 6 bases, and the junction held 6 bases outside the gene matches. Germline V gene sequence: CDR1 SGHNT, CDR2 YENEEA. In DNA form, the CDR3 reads TGTGCCAGCAAGCGGGAGGGGCCCTTCAATGAGCAGTTCTTC. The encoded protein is CASKREGPFNEQFF.

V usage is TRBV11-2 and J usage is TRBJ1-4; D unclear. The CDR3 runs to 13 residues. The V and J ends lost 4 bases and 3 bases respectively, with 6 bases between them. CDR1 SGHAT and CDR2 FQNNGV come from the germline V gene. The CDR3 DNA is TGTGCCAGCAGCTACGGGGCTAATGAAAAACTGTTTTTT. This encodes CASSYGANEKLFF.

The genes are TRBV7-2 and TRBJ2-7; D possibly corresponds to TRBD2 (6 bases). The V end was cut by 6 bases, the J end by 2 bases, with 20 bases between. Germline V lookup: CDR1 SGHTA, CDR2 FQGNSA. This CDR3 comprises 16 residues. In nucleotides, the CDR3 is TGTGCCAGCAGACTAAAACCCGGGGGTGGAACCTACGAGCAGTACTTC. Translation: CASRLKPGGGTYEQYF. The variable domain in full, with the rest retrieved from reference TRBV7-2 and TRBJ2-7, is GAGVSQSPSNKVTEKGKDVELRCDPISGHTALYWYRQSLGQGLEFLIYFQGNSAPDKSGLPSDRFSAERTGGSVSTLTIQRTQQEDSAVYLCASRLKPGGGTYEQYFGPGTRLTVT.

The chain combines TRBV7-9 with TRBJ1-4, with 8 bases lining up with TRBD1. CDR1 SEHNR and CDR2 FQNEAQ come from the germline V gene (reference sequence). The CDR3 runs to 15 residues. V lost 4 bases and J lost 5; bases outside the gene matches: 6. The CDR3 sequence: CASSWGDRLNEKLFF. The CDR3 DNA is TGTGCCAGCAGCTGGGGGGACAGGTTGAATGAAAAACTGTTTTTT.

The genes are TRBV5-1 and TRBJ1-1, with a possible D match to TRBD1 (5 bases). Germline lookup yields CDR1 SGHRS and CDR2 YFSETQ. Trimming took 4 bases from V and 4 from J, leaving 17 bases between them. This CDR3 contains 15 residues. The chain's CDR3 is CASSPPRDGGTEAFF. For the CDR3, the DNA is TGCGCCAGCAGCCCACCGCGGGACGGGGGCACTGAAGCTTTCTTT.

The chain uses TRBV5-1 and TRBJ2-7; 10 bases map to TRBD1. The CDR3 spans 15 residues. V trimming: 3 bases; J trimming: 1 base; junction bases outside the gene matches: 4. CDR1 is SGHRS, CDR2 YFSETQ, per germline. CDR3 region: CASSSRQGASYEQYF. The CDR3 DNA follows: TGCGCCAGCAGCTCTAGACAGGGGGCGTCCTACGAGCAGTACTTC.

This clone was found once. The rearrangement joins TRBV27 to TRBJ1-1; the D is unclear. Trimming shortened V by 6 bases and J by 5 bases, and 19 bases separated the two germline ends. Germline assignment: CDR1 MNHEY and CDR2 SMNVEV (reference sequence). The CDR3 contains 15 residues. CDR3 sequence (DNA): TGTGCCAGCAGCCCGAACAGTTTTGTAGCGACTGAAGCTTTCTTT. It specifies CASSPNSFVATEAFF.

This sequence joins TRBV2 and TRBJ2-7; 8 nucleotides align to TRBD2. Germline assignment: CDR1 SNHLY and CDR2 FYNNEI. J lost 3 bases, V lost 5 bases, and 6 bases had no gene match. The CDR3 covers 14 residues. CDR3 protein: CASSKSGSGYEQYF. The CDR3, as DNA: TGTGCCAGCAGTAAGAGCGGGAGCGGCTACGAGCAGTACTTC.

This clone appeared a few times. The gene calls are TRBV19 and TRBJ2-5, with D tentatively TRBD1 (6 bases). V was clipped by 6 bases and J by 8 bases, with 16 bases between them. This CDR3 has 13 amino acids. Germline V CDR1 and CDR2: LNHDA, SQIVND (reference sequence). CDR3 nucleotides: TGTGCCAGTAGGGACAGACTAAGAGTTACCCAGTACTTC. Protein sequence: CASRDRLRVTQYF.